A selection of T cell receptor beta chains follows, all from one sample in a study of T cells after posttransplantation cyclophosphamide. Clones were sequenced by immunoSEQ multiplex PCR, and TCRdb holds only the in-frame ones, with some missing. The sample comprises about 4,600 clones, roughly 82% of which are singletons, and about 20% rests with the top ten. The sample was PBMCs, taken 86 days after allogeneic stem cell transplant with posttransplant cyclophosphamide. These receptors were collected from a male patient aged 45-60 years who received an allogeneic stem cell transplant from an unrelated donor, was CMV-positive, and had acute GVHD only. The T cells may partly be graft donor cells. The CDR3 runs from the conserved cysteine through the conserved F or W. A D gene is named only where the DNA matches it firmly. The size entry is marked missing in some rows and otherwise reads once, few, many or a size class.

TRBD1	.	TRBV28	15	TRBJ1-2	TGTGCCAGCAGCGTGGGGGACAGGAATGACTATGGCTACACCTTC	CASSVGDRNDYGYTF
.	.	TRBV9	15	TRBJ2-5	TGTGCCAGCAGCGTAGGGGCAGGGGCGGAAGAGACCCAGTACTTC	CASSVGAGAEETQYF
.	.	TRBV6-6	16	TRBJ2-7	TGTGCCAGCAGTTACTCCATCACCGGGAGCTCCTACGAGCAGTACTTC	CASSYSITGSSYEQYF
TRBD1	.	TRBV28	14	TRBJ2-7	TGTGCCAGCAGTCCGTCGGGACAGAGGTTCAAGCAGTACTTC	CASSPSGQRFKQYF
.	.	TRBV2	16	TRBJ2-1	TGTGCCAGCAGTGAAGCGCAGGGGGGATCCTACAATGAGCAGTTCTTC	CASSEAQGGSYNEQFF
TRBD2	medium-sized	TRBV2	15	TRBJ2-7	TGTGCCAGCAGTGAATCGGGGGGGATTACCTACGAGCAGTACTTC	CASSESGGITYEQYF
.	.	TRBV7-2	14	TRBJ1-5	TGTGCCAGCAGCTCGAGCGCGGGGGTACAGCCCCAGCATTTT	CASSSSAGVQPQHF
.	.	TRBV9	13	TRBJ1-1	TGTGCCAGCAGCGGAAGGGGTAACACTGAAGCTTTCTTT	CASSGRGNTEAFF
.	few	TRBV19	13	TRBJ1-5	TGTGCCAGTAGTGACAGAAACAATCATCCCCATCATTTT	CASSDRNNHPHHF
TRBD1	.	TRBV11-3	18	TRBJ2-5	TGTGCCAGCAGCTTTTGGGGGGACAGGGGGGAATATGGAGAGACCCAGTACTTC	CASSFWGDRGEYGETQYF
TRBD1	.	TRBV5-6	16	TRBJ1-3	TGTGCCAGCAGCATCCGGACAGGGGGCTCTGGAAACACCATATATTTT	CASSIRTGGSGNTIYF
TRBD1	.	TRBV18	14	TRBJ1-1	TGTGCCAGCTCGGGACCCATGACAGGGACTGAAGCTTTCTTT	CASSGPMTGTEAFF
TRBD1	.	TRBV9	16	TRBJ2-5	TGTGCCAGCAGCGTGGGAAACAGGGGGCTGGGAGAGACCCAGTACTTC	CASSVGNRGLGETQYF
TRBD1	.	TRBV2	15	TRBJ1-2	TGTGCCAGCAGTGAAGAGGGGACAGGGAACTATGGCTACACCTTC	CASSEEGTGNYGYTF
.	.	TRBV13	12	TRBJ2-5	TGTGCCAGCAGCGAGGGGAGGTGGACCCAGTACTTC	CASSEGRWTQYF